These 8 T cell receptor beta chains share one sample of origin, sequenced in a study of blood T cell repertoires in COVID-19. TCRdb's table, derived via immunoSEQ multiplex PCR, lists solely in-frame clones and lacks some. This table has about 220,000 clones, 75% to 90% appearing once. The sequencing sample was made of PBMCs or T cells enriched from blood (not recorded which). The receptors were gathered from a young woman in a cohort exposed to, infected with or recovered from COVID-19 (not recorded which).

The chain links TRBV5-1 to TRBJ1-5; D uncertain. The CDR3 runs to 14 residues. CDR1 is SGHRS, CDR2 YFSETQ, per germline. The V end lost 1 base, the J end lost 5 bases, and 10 bases lay between the germline ends. The CDR3 spells CASSLTPGDQPQHF. In DNA, the CDR3 is TGCGCCAGCAGCTTGACGCCGGGAGATCAGCCCCAGCATTTT.

CDR3 coding DNA: TGTGCCAGCAGCCAAGCACAGGGGGCCAGGTGGTACTTC. It encodes CASSQAQGARWYF. The rearrangement links TRBV14 to TRBJ2-7; 9 nucleotides agree with TRBD1. The germline CDR1 and CDR2 sequences are SGHDN and FVKESK. This CDR3 is 13 amino acids long. The ends lost 1 base at V and 12 bases at J; junction bases unmatched: 7.

This clone was recorded only once. The chain couples TRBV6-1 to TRBJ2-7, with D maybe TRBD2 (6 bases). This CDR3 comprises 18 residues. CDR1 is MNHNS and CDR2 is SASEGT in the germline V gene. V was clipped by 1 base and J by 5 bases, with 24 bases between them. CDR3 in DNA: TGTGCCAGCAGTGAAGTCCTCGGGCAGGCGAGACTAGAAGACGAGCAGTACTTC. Translating it yields CASSEVLGQARLEDEQYF.

The chain couples TRBV5-4 to TRBJ1-1, with 7 bases identical to TRBD1. The CDR3 consists of 16 residues. V trimming: 4 bases; J trimming: 1 base; junction bases outside the gene matches: 10. CDR1 is SGHNT, CDR2 YYREEE, per germline (reference sequence). In DNA, the CDR3 is TGTGCCAGCAGCCGAGGGGTGACAGGGAAGAACACTGAAGCTTTCTTT. Protein sequence: CASSRGVTGKNTEAFF.

CDR3 region: CASSPAQGTSTDTQYF. As DNA, the CDR3 is TGTGCCAGCAGCCCCGCACAGGGGACTAGCACAGATACGCAGTATTTT. The genes are TRBV7-9 and TRBJ2-3; weak D call: TRBD1 (7 bases). V was cut by 5 bases and J by 0 bases, with 15 bases left in between. Germline values: CDR1 SEHNR, CDR2 FQNEAQ (reference sequence). CDR3 length equals 16 residues.

This sequence joins TRBV7-9 and TRBJ1-2; D may be TRBD1 (5 bases). The V end lost 2 bases, the J end lost 7 bases, and 14 bases lay between the germline ends. The CDR3 is made up of 14 amino acids. Germline CDR1 SEHNR, CDR2 FQNEAQ (reference sequence). Here the CDR3 DNA reads TGTGCCAGCAGCTTAAATCAGGGATGGAGTGGCTACACCTTC. Amino acid sequence: CASSLNQGWSGYTF.

The chain is built from TRBV6-5 and TRBJ2-7; 8 bases are a match to TRBD1. The CDR3 has 15 amino acids. V gave up 2 bases and J gave up 2 bases; unmatched junction bases: 5. Germline values: CDR1 MNHEY, CDR2 SVGAGI. The CDR3 reads CASSYGQGRTYEQYF. CDR3 nucleotides: TGTGCCAGCAGTTACGGACAGGGTAGGACCTACGAGCAGTACTTC.

V and J are TRBV5-5 and TRBJ2-7, with 9 bases aligning to TRBD1. The CDR3 totals 15 residues. CDR1 and CDR2 from the germline V gene are SGHKS and YYEKEE (reference sequence). The trim removed 3 bases at V and 5 bases at J, leaving 9 bases unmatched. The CDR3: CASSSVPGQGDEQYF. CDR3 coding DNA: TGTGCCAGCAGCTCCGTCCCGGGACAGGGTGACGAGCAGTACTTC.